Listed below are T cell receptor beta chains from one sample, sequenced in a study of control samples from healthy donors and cancer patients. The data were produced by immunoSEQ multiplex PCR, yet TCRdb's version contains in-frame clones alone and is incomplete. This table holds around 110,000 clones, 80% to 90% found once. Sequencing was carried out using PBMCs. The source of these receptors is a woman aged 45 to 65 with colorectal cancer. The CDR3 runs from the conserved cysteine through the conserved F or W. The D gene is left open where the match is weak. Clone size, where shown, is once, few, many, or a class for clones that have expanded.

D | J | V | size | DNA | CDR3
TRBD2 | TRBJ2-7 | TRBV18 | - | TGTGCCAGCTCACTACAAAGCGGGGGGGCCTTCGAGCAGTACTTC | CASSLQSGGAFEQYF
- | TRBJ1-1 | TRBV13 | - | TGTGCCAGCAGCGAGACTGACAGGTACACTGAAGCTTTCTTT | CASSETDRYTEAFF
TRBD1 | TRBJ2-2 | TRBV18 | - | TGTGCCAGCTCACGAGTACAGGGGTCTTCGAACACCGGGGAGCTGTTTTTT | CASSRVQGSSNTGELFF
- | TRBJ2-5 | TRBV3-1/TRBV3-2 | - | TGTGCCAGCAGCCAAGTAGGGGCGTGGGGCGGAGAGACCCAGTACTTC | CASSQVGAWGGETQYF
TRBD2 | TRBJ2-3 | TRBV7-6 | - | TGTGCCAGCAGCTCAAACGAGCCACTAGCGGGAGGCCCGGTTGGTACGCAGTATTTT | CASSSNEPLAGGPVGTQYF
TRBD1 | TRBJ2-2 | TRBV11-3 | - | TGTGCCAGCAGCTTCGGGACAGGGGGCACCAGGGAGCTGTTTTTT | CASSFGTGGTRELFF
- | TRBJ2-7 | TRBV12-3/TRBV12-4 | - | TGTGCCAGCAGCCGGACTGGGATCTACGAGCAGTACTTC | CASSRTGIYEQYF
TRBD1 | TRBJ2-7 | TRBV28 | - | TGTGCCAGCAGTCCAACCCTGGGACAGGGAGTTTACGAGCAGTACTTC | CASSPTLGQGVYEQYF
TRBD1 | TRBJ2-7 | TRBV7-9 | - | TGTGCCAGCAGCCTGGGGACAGGGCACGAGCAGTACTTC | CASSLGTGHEQYF
TRBD2 | TRBJ2-5 | TRBV2 | few | TGTGCCAGCAATAGGGGACTAGAAATCGAGACCCAGTACTTC | CASNRGLEIETQYF
- | TRBJ1-4 | TRBV5-1 | - | TGCGCCAGCAGCTTGGGTAGGAATGAAAAACTGTTTTTT | CASSLGRNEKLFF
- | TRBJ2-2 | TRBV30 | - | TGTGCCTGGAGCCCCGGACAGCCCAACCGGCGGGAGCTGTTTTTT | CAWSPGQPNRRELFF
- | TRBJ2-2 | TRBV2 | - | TGTGCCAGCAGTGGGGCAGAAAGTAACACCGGGGAGCTGTTTTTT | CASSGAESNTGELFF
- | TRBJ2-3 | TRBV5-4 | - | TGTGCCACCCGGGCGACGTGGACCACAGATACGCAGTATTTT | CATRATWTTDTQYF
TRBD2 | TRBJ2-2 | TRBV7-6 | - | TGTGCCAGCAGCTCCGCGGGGGGACCATACGGGGAGCTGTTTTTT | CASSSAGGPYGELFF
- | TRBJ1-1 | TRBV19 | - | TGTGCCAGTAGTATTTCCAGAGACACTGAAGCTTTCTTT | CASSISRDTEAFF
- | TRBJ2-7 | TRBV2 | - | TGTGCCTCATCTAGGGGGGCAGGCTCGTACGAGCAGTACTTC | CASSRGAGSYEQYF
- | TRBJ2-1 | TRBV11-3 | once | TGTGCCAGCAGCCGTAGTTCCTACAATGAGCAGTTCTTC | CASSRSSYNEQFF
TRBD2 | TRBJ2-7 | TRBV13 | - | TGTGCCAGCAGCTCGACTAGCGCGAGCTCCTACGAGCAGTACTTC | CASSSTSASSYEQYF
TRBD2 | TRBJ2-7 | TRBV3-1/TRBV3-2 | - | TGTGCCAGCAGCCAAGTTTGGACTAGCTCCTACGAGCAGTACTTC | CASSQVWTSSYEQYF
- | TRBJ2-7 | TRBV9 | - | TGTGCCAGCAGCTTCCGGGACGGCACCTCCTACGAGCAGTACTTC | CASSFRDGTSYEQYF
- | TRBJ2-5 | TRBV27 | - | TGTGCCAGCAGTTCCCACCTAGGGCTGAAAGAGACCCAGTACTTC | CASSSHLGLKETQYF
TRBD1 | TRBJ2-7 | TRBV12-3/TRBV12-4 | - | TGTGCCAGCAGTGTAGGACAGGGGTTTGTGCAGTACTTC | CASSVGQGFVQYF
- | TRBJ2-3 | TRBV4-2 | - | TGTGCCAGCAGCCAAGACCGACAGAGGTACACAGATACGCAGTATTTT | CASSQDRQRYTDTQYF
TRBD2 | TRBJ2-3 | TRBV5-1 | - | TGCGCCAGCAGCTTAACAAAGAGCGGGACTAGGGGGGACGCAGATACGCAGTATTTT | CASSLTKSGTRGDADTQYF
- | TRBJ1-1 | TRBV27 | once | TGTGCCAGCAGTTTATGGACGGGACGCCGGAACACTGAAGCTTTCTTT | CASSLWTGRRNTEAFF
TRBD2 | TRBJ2-5 | TRBV4-1 | - | TGCGCCAGCAGCCAAGGGGCTAACGGGAGGGAGACCCAGTACTTC | CASSQGANGRETQYF
- | TRBJ2-3 | TRBV5-1 | - | TGCGCCAGCAGCTTGGGGGGCACAGATACGCAGTATTTT | CASSLGGTDTQYF
- | TRBJ1-1 | TRBV27 | once | TGTGCCAGCAGTTTATCCGCATTTTTGAACACTGAAGCTTTCTTT | CASSLSAFLNTEAFF
- | TRBJ1-5 | TRBV30 | few | TGTGCCTGGAGTGTCGGGGGGCGAGGACAGCCCCAGCATTTT | CAWSVGGRGQPQHF
TRBD1 | TRBJ1-4 | TRBV28 | - | TGTGCCAGCACCACAAGGGCAGGGGGCGATGCTAATGAAAAACTGTTTTTT | CASTTRAGGDANEKLFF
TRBD2 | TRBJ2-7 | TRBV2 | once | TGTGCCAGCAGTGAGGAGACTAGCTCTATGGACGAGCAGTACTTC | CASSEETSSMDEQYF
TRBD1 | TRBJ1-2 | TRBV6-1 | once | TGTGCCAGCAGTGTAACAGGGGGTGTTATGGGTGGCTATGGCTACACCTTC | CASSVTGGVMGGYGYTF
- | TRBJ1-4 | TRBV6-5 | - | TGTGCCAGCAGCCCGGGCTGGGGGGGTGTAGAAAAACTGTTTTTT | CASSPGWGGVEKLFF
TRBD1 | TRBJ2-7 | TRBV9 | - | TGTGCCAGCAGCGTAGGGGGACAGGGGTACGAGCAGTACTTC | CASSVGGQGYEQYF
- | TRBJ2-2 | TRBV5-4 | - | TGTGCCAGCAGCCCACTTTCCGGGGAGCTGTTTTTT | CASSPLSGELFF
- | TRBJ1-2 | TRBV29-1 | - | TGCAGCGTTGAAGGGCCGGGTAACTATGGCTACACCTTC | CSVEGPGNYGYTF
TRBD1 | TRBJ1-4 | TRBV3-1/TRBV3-2 | - | TGTGCCAGCAGCCACCCCGGGACAGATAATAATGAAAAACTGTTTTTT | CASSHPGTDNNEKLFF
- | TRBJ1-1 | TRBV19 | - | TGTGCCAGTAGTCCTCGACAGGCTTACACTGAAGCTTTCTTT | CASSPRQAYTEAFF
- | TRBJ1-1 | TRBV19 | - | TGTGCCAGTAGTATAGTAGCCGGGGGCGCGCATTTGAACACTGAAGCTTTCTTT | CASSIVAGGAHLNTEAFF
TRBD1 | TRBJ2-7 | TRBV2 | - | TGTGCCAGCAGTCTTGAGGGGGCGAAGAATGTCTACGAGCAGTACTTC | CASSLEGAKNVYEQYF
- | TRBJ2-7 | TRBV7-6 | - | TGTGCCAGCAGCTTAGAGGAGGTACAGACCTACGAGCAGTACTTC | CASSLEEVQTYEQYF
TRBD2 | TRBJ2-2 | TRBV7-3 | - | TGTGCCAGCAGCTTTGGTCGGACTACCGGGGGGACCGGGGAGCTGTTTTTT | CASSFGRTTGGTGELFF
TRBD2 | TRBJ2-3 | TRBV20-1 | - | TGCAGTGCTAGTTTGTCCGCGGGGGGGTCTGATACGCAGTATTTT | CSASLSAGGSDTQYF
- | TRBJ1-4 | TRBV29-1 | - | TGCAGCGTTGAAAAACTGACAGGTCGGTCTGAAAAACTGTTTTTT | CSVEKLTGRSEKLFF
- | TRBJ1-5 | TRBV10-3 | - | TGTGCCATCAGTGACTCGGGGCAGGGTAATCAGCCCCAGCATTTT | CAISDSGQGNQPQHF
- | TRBJ2-7 | TRBV15 | - | TGTGCCACCAGCAGAGGGATAGGCGGCGACGGCTACGAGCAGTACTTC | CATSRGIGGDGYEQYF
- | TRBJ2-3 | TRBV6-5 | - | TGTGCCAGCAGGGGGGGAGGATCTAGCACAGATACGCAGTATTTT | CASRGGGSSTDTQYF
- | TRBJ1-2 | TRBV5-4 | many | TGTGCCAGCAGCCCTCGATCATCTTACTATGGCTACACCTTC | CASSPRSSYYGYTF
TRBD2 | TRBJ2-2 | TRBV4-1 | - | TGCGCCAGCAGCCAAGAAAAACTAGCGGGAGAACCCGGGGAGCTGTTTTTT | CASSQEKLAGEPGELFF
TRBD2 | TRBJ2-2 | TRBV5-4 | - | TGTGCCAGCAGCTTGTTATATCAGCGTAGGCGGGGGGACACCGGGGAGCTGTTTTTT | CASSLLYQRRRGDTGELFF
TRBD2 | TRBJ2-3 | TRBV9 | - | TGTGCCAGCAGCGTAGTGGCGGGGGGGCCCGGAGGCACAGATACGCAGTATTTT | CASSVVAGGPGGTDTQYF
TRBD1 | TRBJ2-2 | TRBV19 | - | TGTGCCAGCGGACAGGCAGTGGGGGTAAAAGAGCTGTTTTTT | CASGQAVGVKELFF
- | TRBJ2-7 | TRBV5-6 | - | TGTGCCAGCAGCTTCGGGTTCAGCCCCTCCGCCGAGCAGTACTTC | CASSFGFSPSAEQYF
- | TRBJ2-1 | TRBV6-5 | few | TGTGCCAGCAGTTACGAGCGAAAGCAGTTCTTC | CASSYERKQFF
TRBD1 | TRBJ1-1 | TRBV28 | - | TGTGCCGTCAAAAACAGGGGTTTGACTGAAGCTTTCTTT | CAVKNRGLTEAFF
TRBD1 | TRBJ1-3 | TRBV24-1 | - | TGTGCCACCAGCCGAAGACAGGGGGCCTCTGGAAACACCATATATTTT | CATSRRQGASGNTIYF
- | TRBJ2-3 | TRBV5-1 | - | TGCGCCAGCAGCGGGGAAGGCACAGATACGCAGTATTTT | CASSGEGTDTQYF